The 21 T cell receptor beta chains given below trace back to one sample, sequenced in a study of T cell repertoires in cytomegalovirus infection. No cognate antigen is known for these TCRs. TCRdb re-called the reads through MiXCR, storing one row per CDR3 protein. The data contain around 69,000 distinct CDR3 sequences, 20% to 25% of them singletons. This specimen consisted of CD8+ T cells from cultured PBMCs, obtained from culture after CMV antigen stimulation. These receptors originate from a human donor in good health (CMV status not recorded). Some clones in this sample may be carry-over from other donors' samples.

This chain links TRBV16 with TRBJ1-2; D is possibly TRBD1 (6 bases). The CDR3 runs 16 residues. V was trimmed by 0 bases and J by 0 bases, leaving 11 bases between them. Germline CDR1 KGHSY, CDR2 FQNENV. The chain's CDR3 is CASSQSLQGPNYGYTF. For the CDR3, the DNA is TGTGCCAGCAGCCAATCGTTACAGGGCCCTAACTATGGCTACACCTTC.

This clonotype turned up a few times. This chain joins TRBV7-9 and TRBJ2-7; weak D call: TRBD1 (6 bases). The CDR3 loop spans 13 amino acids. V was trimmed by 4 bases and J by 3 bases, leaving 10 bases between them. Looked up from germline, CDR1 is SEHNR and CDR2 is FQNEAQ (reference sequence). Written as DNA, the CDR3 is TGTGCCAGCAGCTCCGAACAGGGCTACGAGCAGTACTTC. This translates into CASSSEQGYEQYF.

In nucleotides, the CDR3 is TGTGCCAGCAGTTTAGGGTTCTGGGCCGGGGAGCTGTTTTTT. This codes for CASSLGFWAGELFF. V gene TRBV12-3 or TRBV12-4 combines with J gene TRBJ2-2, with D hard to call. This CDR3 region has 14 residues. Trimming took 1 base from V and 6 from J, leaving 9 bases between them.

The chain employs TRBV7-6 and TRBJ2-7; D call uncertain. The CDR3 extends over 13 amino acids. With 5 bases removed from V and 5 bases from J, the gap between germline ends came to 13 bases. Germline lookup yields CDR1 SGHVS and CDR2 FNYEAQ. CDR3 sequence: CASSPGALNEQYF. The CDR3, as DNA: TGTGCCAGCAGCCCCGGAGCTTTGAACGAGCAGTACTTC. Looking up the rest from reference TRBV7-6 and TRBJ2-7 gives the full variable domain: GAGVSQSPRYKVTKRGQDVALRCDPISGHVSLYWYRQALGQGPEFLTYFNYEAQQDKSGLPNDRFSAERPEGSISTLTIQRTEQRDSAMYRCASSPGALNEQYFGPGTRLTVT.

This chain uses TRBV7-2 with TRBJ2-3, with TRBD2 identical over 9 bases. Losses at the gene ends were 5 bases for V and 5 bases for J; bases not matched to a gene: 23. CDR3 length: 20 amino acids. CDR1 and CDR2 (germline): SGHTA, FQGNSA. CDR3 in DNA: TGTGCCAGCAGCACAAAGACCCGGGGTTTGCTAGCGGGGTTTCAAGATACGCAGTATTTT. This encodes CASSTKTRGLLAGFQDTQYF.

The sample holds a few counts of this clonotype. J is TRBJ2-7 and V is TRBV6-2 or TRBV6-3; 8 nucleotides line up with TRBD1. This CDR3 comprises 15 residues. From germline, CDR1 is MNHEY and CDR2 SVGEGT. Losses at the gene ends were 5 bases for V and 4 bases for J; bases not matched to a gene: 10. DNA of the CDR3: TGTGCCAGCAGTCTAGGACAGGGAGACCCATACGAGCAGTACTTC. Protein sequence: CASSLGQGDPYEQYF.

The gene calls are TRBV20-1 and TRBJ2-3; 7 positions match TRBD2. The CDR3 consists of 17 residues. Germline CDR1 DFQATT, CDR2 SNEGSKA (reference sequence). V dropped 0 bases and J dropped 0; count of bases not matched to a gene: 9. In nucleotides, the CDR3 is TGCAGTGCTAGAGATAGAACCAGCGGGGTTAGCACAGATACGCAGTATTTT. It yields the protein CSARDRTSGVSTDTQYF.

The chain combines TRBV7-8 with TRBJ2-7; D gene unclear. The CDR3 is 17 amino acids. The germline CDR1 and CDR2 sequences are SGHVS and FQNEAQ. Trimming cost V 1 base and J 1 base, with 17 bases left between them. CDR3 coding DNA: TGTGCCAGCAGCTTAGATTGGCGCAACACCGGATCCTACGAGCAGTACTTC. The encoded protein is CASSLDWRNTGSYEQYF.

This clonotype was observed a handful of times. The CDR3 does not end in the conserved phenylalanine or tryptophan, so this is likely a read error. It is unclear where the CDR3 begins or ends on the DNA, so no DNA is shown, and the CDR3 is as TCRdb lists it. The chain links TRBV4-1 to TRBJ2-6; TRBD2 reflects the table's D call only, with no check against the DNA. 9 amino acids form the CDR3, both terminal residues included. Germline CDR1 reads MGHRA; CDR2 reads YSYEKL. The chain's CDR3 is CASSQEGGQ.

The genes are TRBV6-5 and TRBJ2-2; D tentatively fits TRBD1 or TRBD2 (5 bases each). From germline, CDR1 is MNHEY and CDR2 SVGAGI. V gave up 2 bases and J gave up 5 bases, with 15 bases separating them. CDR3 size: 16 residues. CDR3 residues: CASSYPGAGKTGELFF. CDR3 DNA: TGTGCCAGCAGTTACCCCGGGGCAGGGAAGACCGGGGAGCTGTTTTTT.

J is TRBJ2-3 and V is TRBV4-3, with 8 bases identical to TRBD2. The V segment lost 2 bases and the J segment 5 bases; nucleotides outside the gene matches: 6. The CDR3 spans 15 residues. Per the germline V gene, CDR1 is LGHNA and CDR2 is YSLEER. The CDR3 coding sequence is TGCGCCAGCAGCCAATGGACTAGCAGTAGAGATACGCAGTATTTT. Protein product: CASSQWTSSRDTQYF.

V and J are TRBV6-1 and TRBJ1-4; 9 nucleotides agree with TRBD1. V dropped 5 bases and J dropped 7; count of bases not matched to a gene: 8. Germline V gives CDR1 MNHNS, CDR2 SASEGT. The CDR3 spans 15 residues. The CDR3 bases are TGTGCCAGCAGTCCCGGGACAGGGTTTGGTGAAAAACTGTTTTTT. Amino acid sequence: CASSPGTGFGEKLFF.

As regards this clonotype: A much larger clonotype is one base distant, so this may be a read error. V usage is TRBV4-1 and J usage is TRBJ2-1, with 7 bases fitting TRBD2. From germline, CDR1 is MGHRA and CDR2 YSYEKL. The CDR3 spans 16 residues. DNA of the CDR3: TGCGTCAGCAGCCAAGATACGGCCGGGGGGTACAATGAGCAGTTCTTC. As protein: CVSSQDTAGGYNEQFF.

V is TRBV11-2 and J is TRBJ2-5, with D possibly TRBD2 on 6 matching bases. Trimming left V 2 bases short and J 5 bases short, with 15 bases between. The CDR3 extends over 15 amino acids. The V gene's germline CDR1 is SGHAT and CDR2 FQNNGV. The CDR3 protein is CASSLYRDLRETQYF. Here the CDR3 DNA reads TGTGCCAGCAGCTTATACCGGGACTTGCGGGAGACCCAGTACTTC. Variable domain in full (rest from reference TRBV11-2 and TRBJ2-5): EAGVAQSPRYKIIEKRQSVAFWCNPISGHATLYWYQQILGQGPKLLIQFQNNGVVDDSQLPKDRFSAERLKGVDSTLKIQPAKLEDSAVYLCASSLYRDLRETQYFGPGTRLLVL.

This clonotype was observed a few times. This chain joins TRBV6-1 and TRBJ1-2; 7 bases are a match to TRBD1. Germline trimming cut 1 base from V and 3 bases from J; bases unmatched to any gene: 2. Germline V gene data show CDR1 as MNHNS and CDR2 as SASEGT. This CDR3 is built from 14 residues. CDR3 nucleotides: TGTGCCAGCAGTGAAGGGGACAGCTACTATGGCTACACCTTC. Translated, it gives CASSEGDSYYGYTF.

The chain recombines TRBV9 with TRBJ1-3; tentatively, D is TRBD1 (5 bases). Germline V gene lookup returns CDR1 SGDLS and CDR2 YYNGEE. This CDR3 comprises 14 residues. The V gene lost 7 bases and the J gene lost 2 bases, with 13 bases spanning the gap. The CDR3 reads CASGRSGPGNTIYF. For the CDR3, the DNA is TGTGCCAGCGGGCGTTCGGGGCCTGGAAACACCATATATTTT.

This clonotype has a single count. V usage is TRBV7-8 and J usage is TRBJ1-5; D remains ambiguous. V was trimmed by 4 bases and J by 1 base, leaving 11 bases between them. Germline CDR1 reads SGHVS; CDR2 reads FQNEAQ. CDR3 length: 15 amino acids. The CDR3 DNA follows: TGTGCCAGCAGCTCTAGCGGGTCGAGCAATCAGCCCCAGCATTTT. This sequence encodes CASSSSGSSNQPQHF.

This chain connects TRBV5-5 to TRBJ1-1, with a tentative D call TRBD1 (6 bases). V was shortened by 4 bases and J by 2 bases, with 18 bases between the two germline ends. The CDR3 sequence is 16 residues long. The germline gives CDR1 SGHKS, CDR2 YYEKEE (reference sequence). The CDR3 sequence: CASSPTVDRGNTEAFF. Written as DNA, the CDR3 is TGTGCCAGCAGCCCCACTGTGGACAGAGGAAACACTGAAGCTTTCTTT.

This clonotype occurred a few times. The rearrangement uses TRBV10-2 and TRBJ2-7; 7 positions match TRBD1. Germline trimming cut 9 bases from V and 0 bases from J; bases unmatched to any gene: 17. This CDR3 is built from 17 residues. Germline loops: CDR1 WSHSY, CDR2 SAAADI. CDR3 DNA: TGCGCCAGGAGCCCGGTGACCCCCGACAGGGACTCCTACGAGCAGTACTTC. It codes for CARSPVTPDRDSYEQYF.

The CDR3 bases are TGTGCCAGCAGCCCGTGGGGCGCCAAAAACATTCAGTACTTC. It yields the protein CASSPWGAKNIQYF. J is TRBJ2-4 and V is TRBV7-2; possibly TRBD1 for D (5 bases). Per the germline V gene, CDR1 is SGHTA and CDR2 is FQGNSA. Trimming took off 5 bases at V and 1 base at J, with 9 bases between the two ends. This CDR3 has 14 amino acids.

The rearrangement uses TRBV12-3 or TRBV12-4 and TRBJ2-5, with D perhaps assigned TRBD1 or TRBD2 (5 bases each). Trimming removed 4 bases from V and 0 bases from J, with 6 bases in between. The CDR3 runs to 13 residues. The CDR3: CASSWGYQETQYF. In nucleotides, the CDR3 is TGTGCCAGCAGTTGGGGGTACCAAGAGACCCAGTACTTC.